This T cell receptor beta chain was captured by sequencing in a study of cytomegalovirus exposure and HLA in healthy donors (dated by TCRdb to about 2017). In terms of the full investigation: In an earlier analysis of roughly 500 of the donors, 276 Gb of sequence data and 100 million or so unique TCR beta sequences from 180 million or so T cells were reported. In an earlier analysis of 587 of the donors, high-throughput TCR beta sequencing was used to judge whether each TCR beta V gene segment behaved as functional or pseudogenic. Donor age, sex, ethnicity and CMV serostatus were collected together with the repertoire data. The later analysis used no new phenotypic data to find candidate immune exposures, relying instead on TCR beta sequences and their occurrence across donors. Every repertoire in the discovery cohort had been generated on one and the same sequencing platform. A later analysis re-examined previously published TCR beta repertoires from more than 650 donors and added high-resolution HLA genotyping to investigate patterns of TCR occurrence. Approximately 330 gigabases of sequencing data and approximately 91 million unique TCR sequences made up an early release that covered approximately 700 HLA-typed donors. A later genetic analysis used genome-wide SNP genotypes for about 60% of the roughly 670 donors, treating that subset as a discovery cohort. A separate validation cohort of 100 to 150 different subjects was used in addition to the roughly 670-subject first cohort. Using immunosequencing, the study profiled T cell repertoires from approximately 700 subjects and related those repertoires to cytomegalovirus serostatus. Among 398 genotyped donors of the cohort, an average of about 240,000 unique TCR beta nucleotide sequences were sequenced per donor, around 20% of them non-productive. To predict cytomegalovirus infection status, the study combined high-throughput TCR immunosequencing, statistical association of individual TCRs with disease status, and machine learning. The study was designed to test whether signatures of past pathogen exposure could be identified by cataloging public T cell receptors. Because of strong linkage in the cohort, five DR-DQ haplotypes were treated as single units for association and clustering. Of the approximately 400 genotyped donors, approximately 82% fell in the genetic ancestry cluster associated with self-reported Caucasian donors. Class I and class II HLA loci were covered by the typing at four-digit resolution. The number of typed donors differed by locus: about 620-640 for A, B, C, DRB1 and DQB1; some 500 for DQA1; 606 for DPA1; and roughly 490 for DPB1.

Library generation was performed with the immunoSEQ multiplex PCR assay. For the multiplex PCR, a mixture combining 60 forward primers for TCR Vbeta segments and 13 reverse primers for TCR Jbeta segments was used. A multiplex PCR assay on genomic DNA amplified the CDR3 region of rearranged TCR beta genes. Amplified TCR beta libraries were sequenced as 87-base-pair reads on the Illumina HiSeq System. Concerning the study's data processing: A later analysis tallied 80 million to 95 million unique TCR beta chains across the 650 to 750 repertoires, and approximately 11 million of those chains were shared by two or more donors. Raw reads were error-corrected and collapsed into unique sequences with a nearest-neighbor algorithm that merged closely related sequences to remove PCR and sequencing errors. To assign V, D and J gene segments, CDR3 sequences were aligned to IMGT reference sequences. Each retained sequence needed at least a six-nucleotide match to both a V gene segment and a J gene segment. Rearrangements were called productive when the CDR3 lacked stop codons and stayed in frame with V and J; all others were non-productive. Following IMGT convention, CDR3 was defined as the stretch from the second conserved V-encoded cysteine to the conserved J-encoded phenylalanine. In an earlier analysis of just under 600 of the donors, sequences lacking an unambiguous match to a single V gene segment were excluded. In an earlier analysis of 587 of the donors, a V segment was called functional when productive rearrangements were above 56.7%, and segregating when the standard deviation between donors exceeded 5%. A statistical classification framework was built for diagnosing cytomegalovirus status from the catalog of TCR beta chain sequences. In a later analysis, TCR nucleotide sequences were compared against IMGT/GENE-DB human TR gene sequences so that V and J genes could be assigned. In a later analysis, CDR3 sequences and most-parsimonious VDJ recombination scenarios were assigned using the TCRdist pipeline. A later analysis defined each TCR beta chain by its CDR3 amino acid sequence plus V-gene family, and excluded reads lacking a unique V-gene family. In a later analysis, 450 to 600 highly shared, low-generation-probability nucleotide sequences were removed to address suspected cross-contamination and a sequencing artifact. For each public chain, a later analysis derived a clonal expansion index from normalized ranks of inferred template counts within each repertoire. Generation probabilities in a later analysis came from a VDJ recombination model fitted to out-of-frame rearrangements, and those results were checked against IGoR. In a later analysis, TCR-TCR, TCR-HLA and TCR-CMV co-occurrence was scored with hypergeometric tests, and a repertoire-size bias correction was applied to TCR pairs. A later analysis estimated false discovery rates by permuting HLA or CMV assignments 20 times. In a later analysis, co-occurring TCRs were grouped with DBSCAN, and TCRdist sequence similarity was added when clustering was performed within HLA-allele-positive subsets. Repertoires with fewer than 30,000 or more than 120,000 public chains were left out of co-occurrence clustering, as were about 5 repertoires with anomalous nucleotide sharing. The table comes from immuneACCESS by way of TCRdb, which keeps in-frame sequences with V and J called. Part of the clones is missing from these tables; in studies checked, under half for an unresolved V gene and the rest for unknown reasons. That table supplies the V and J calls and clone size; D and trimming were determined from the DNA. The sample table lists around 120,000 clones, 65% to 85% of them with a count of one. Around 16% of the sample belongs to the ten largest clones.

On the study overall, not on this receptor specifically: The sequencing pipeline was judged likely to have produced a cluster of highly shared sequence variants as a technical artifact. In both the original and validation cohorts, the classifier was reported to diagnose cytomegalovirus status with high specificity and sensitivity. Some IMGT-functional V segments, including TRBV6-2 and TRBV6-3, could not be told apart with the 87-base-pair reads, so those segments were excluded. A further reported finding was that TCR beta sequences accurately predicted the HLA-A and HLA-B alleles for most subjects in the first cohort. Because HLA typing was missing for some donors at each locus, association tests included only the typed subset. In vitro tests confirmed that three of the cytomegalovirus-associated TCR beta chains recognize cytomegalovirus antigens. Specific HLA alleles were associated with 18,000 or so TCR beta sequences at a false discovery rate of 0.05 in a later analysis. An association between a missense DCLRE1C variant and V-gene and J-gene trimming of TCR beta chains was found in a later genetic analysis and replicated in an independent cohort. Correlated functional status among segregating V segments might reflect linkage disequilibrium, but an unknown experimental factor could not be ruled out. A later genetic analysis reported fewer N-insertions in productive TCRs among donors in an Asian-associated ancestry cluster than the roughly 720-donor mean. The cohort was sequenced for TCR beta chains only, and without alpha or paired-chain data the features that could be detected were limited. When HLA alleles, especially DR and DQ, strongly co-occurred, attributing TCR associations to individual alleles was difficult. According to a later analysis, most CMV-associated TCR beta chains appeared to be HLA-restricted, and the HLA associations seemed to be driven largely by CMV exposure. Broadly in line with IMGT annotations, most TCR beta V segments showed up in productive rearrangements about 87% or about 30% of the time in an earlier analysis of several hundred of the donors. In a later analysis, HLA-associated TCR beta chains showed more clonal expansion and lower generation probabilities than non-associated chains that were equally common. The study gave a list of 150 to 200 TCR beta chains associated with cytomegalovirus. Presence/absence analyses assumed roughly uniform sequencing depth across donors, an assumption that may not hold. Because counts were too low, roughly 16 rarely observed V segments, including chromosome 9 orphons, were left out of the earlier analysis of some 640 of the donors. According to the authors, the approach could potentially be generalized to other disease states and immunological phenotypes. Most TCR sequences were seen in very few donors, while some public TCRs were found in many individuals. Several of the top co-occurrence clusters appeared to be linked to parvovirus B19, influenza, CMV and Epstein-Barr virus, according to a later analysis. Immune exposure information for the cohort was limited to CMV serostatus. According to a later analysis, TCR association rates differed among HLA loci, with DRB1 alleles showing the most associated TCRs and HLA-C alleles showing the fewest.

Per the germline V gene, SGHAT is the CDR1 and FQNNGV is the CDR2. V has 6 bases trimmed and J has 0 bases trimmed; junction bases matching no gene number 6. There are 17 amino acids in the CDR3, from cysteine to phenylalanine inclusive. CDR3 DNA is the only sequence kept; it has 51 bases, read in frame from the first base. In total, roughly 670 healthy bone marrow donors made up the cohort. At the time of sampling, all cohort members were nominally healthy, though unrecorded immune exposures were likely present. The donor tested CMV seropositive, placing the donor among the 310 or so seropositive members of the cohort. Each donor provided a peripheral blood sample, and peripheral blood mononuclear cells were used for TCR beta sequencing. Genomic DNA extraction from the blood cell samples was performed with the Qiagen DNeasy Blood Extraction Kit. A remark on this clone: Its antigen is currently not known. The input lacks base qualities; no much larger clone sits a single base away.

The sequence is built from TRBV11-2 and TRBJ2-3; TRBD2 matches 13 bases in the middle. The clonotype comes from a middle-aged man in good health and CMV-seropositive. Sequencing was performed on PBMCs. The bases read TGTGCCAGCAGGGGGACTAGCGGGGCGGTTAGCACAGATACGCAGTATTTT. It translates as CASRGTSGAVSTDTQYF.